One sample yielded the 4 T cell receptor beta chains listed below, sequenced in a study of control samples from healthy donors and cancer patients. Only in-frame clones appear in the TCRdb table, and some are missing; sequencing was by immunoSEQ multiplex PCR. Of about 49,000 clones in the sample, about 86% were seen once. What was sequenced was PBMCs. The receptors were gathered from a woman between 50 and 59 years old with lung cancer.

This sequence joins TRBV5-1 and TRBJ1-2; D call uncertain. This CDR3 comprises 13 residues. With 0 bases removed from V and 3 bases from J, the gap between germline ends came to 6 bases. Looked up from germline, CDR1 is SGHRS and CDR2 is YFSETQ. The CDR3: CASSLGQDYGYTF. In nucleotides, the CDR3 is TGCGCCAGCAGCTTGGGTCAGGACTATGGCTACACCTTC.

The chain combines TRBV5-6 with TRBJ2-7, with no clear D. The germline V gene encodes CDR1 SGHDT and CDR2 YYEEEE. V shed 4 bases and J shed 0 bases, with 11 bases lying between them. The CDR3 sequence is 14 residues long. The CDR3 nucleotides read TGTGCCAGCAGCGGGTATTTCCACTCCTACGAGCAGTACTTC. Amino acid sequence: CASSGYFHSYEQYF.

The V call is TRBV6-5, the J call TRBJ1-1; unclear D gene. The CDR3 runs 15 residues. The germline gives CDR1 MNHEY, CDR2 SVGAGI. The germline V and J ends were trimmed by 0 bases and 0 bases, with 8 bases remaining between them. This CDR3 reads CASSYSSTLNTEAFF. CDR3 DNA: TGTGCCAGCAGTTACTCGTCCACCCTGAACACTGAAGCTTTCTTT.

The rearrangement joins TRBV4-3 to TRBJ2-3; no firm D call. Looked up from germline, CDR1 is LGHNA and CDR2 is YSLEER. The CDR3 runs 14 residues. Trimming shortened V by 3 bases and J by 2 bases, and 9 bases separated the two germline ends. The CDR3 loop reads CASSQGYFTDTQYF. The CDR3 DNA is TGCGCCAGCAGCCAGGGGTATTTCACAGATACGCAGTATTTT.